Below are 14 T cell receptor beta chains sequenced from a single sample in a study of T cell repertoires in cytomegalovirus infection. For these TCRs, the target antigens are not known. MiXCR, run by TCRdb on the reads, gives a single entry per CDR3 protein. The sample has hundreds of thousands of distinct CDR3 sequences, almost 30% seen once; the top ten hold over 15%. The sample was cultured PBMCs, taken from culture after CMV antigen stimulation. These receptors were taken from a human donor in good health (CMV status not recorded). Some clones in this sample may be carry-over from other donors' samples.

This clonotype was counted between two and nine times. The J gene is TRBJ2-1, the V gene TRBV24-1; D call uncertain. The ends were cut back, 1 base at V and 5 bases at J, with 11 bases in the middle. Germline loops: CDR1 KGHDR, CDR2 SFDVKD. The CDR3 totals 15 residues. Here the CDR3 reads CATSDFGNQHNEQFF. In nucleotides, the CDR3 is TGTGCCACCAGTGATTTCGGTAACCAACACAATGAGCAGTTCTTC.

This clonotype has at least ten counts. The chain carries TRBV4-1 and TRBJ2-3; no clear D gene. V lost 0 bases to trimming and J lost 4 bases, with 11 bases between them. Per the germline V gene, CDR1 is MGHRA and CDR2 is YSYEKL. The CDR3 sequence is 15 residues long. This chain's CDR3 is CASSQERQAADTQYF. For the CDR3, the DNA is TGCGCCAGCAGCCAAGAACGGCAGGCCGCAGATACGCAGTATTTT.

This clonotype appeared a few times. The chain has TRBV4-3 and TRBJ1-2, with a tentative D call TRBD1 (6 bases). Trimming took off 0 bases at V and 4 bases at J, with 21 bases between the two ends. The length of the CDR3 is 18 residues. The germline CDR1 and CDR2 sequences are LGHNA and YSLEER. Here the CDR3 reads CASSQDPLPGVYGYGYTF. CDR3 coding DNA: TGCGCCAGCAGCCAAGATCCGTTACCAGGGGTTTACGGCTATGGCTACACCTTC.

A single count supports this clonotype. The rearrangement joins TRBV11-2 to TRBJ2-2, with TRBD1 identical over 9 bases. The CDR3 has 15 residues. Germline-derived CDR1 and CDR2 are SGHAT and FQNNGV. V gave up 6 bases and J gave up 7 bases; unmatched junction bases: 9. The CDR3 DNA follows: TGTGCCAGCAGTTTAACAGGGGGCGCGTACGGGGAGCTGTTTTTT. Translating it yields CASSLTGGAYGELFF.

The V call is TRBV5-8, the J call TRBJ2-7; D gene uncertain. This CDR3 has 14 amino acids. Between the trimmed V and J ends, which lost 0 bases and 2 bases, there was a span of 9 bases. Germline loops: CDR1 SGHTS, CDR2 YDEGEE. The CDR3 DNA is TGTGCCAGCAGCTTGGAGTCGGTAGCCTACGAGCAGTACTTC. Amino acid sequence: CASSLESVAYEQYF.

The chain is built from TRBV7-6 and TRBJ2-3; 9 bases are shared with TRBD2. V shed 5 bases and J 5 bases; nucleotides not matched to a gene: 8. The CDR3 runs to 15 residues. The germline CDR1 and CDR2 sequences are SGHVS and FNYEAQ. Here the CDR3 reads CASSHIAGAGDTQYF. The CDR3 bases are TGTGCCAGCAGCCATATAGCGGGAGCGGGAGATACGCAGTATTTT.

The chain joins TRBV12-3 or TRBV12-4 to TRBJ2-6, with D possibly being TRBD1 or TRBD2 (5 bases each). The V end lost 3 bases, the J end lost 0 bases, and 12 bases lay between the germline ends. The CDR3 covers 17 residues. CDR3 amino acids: CASSFGTLSSGANVLTF. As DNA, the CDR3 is TGTGCCAGCAGTTTTGGGACGCTATCCTCTGGGGCCAACGTCCTGACTTTC.

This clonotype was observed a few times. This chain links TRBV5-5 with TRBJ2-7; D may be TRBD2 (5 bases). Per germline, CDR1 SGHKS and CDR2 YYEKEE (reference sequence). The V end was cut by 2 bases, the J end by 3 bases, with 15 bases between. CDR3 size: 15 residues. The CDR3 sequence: CASSFTSGILYEQYF. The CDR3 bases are TGTGCCAGCAGCTTCACCTCCGGGATTCTCTACGAGCAGTACTTC.

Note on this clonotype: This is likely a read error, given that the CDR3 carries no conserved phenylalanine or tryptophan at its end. This CDR3 is CSASRSSGGSNQPQHL. Here the CDR3 DNA reads TGCAGTGCTAGTAGGTCGTCAGGGGGTAGCAATCAGCCCCAGCATTTG. The rearrangement joins TRBV20-1 to TRBJ1-5, with TRBD1 matching 7 bases. The CDR3 consists of 16 residues. V gave up 3 bases and J gave up 0 bases; unmatched junction bases: 8. CDR1 and CDR2 from the germline V gene are DFQATT and SNEGSKA (reference sequence).

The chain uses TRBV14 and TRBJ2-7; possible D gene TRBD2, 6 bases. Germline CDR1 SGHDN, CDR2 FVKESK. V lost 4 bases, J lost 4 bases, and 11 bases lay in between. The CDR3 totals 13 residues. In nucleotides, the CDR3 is TGTGCCAGCAGCCGAATAGGAGGGTACGAGCAGTACTTC. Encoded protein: CASSRIGGYEQYF.

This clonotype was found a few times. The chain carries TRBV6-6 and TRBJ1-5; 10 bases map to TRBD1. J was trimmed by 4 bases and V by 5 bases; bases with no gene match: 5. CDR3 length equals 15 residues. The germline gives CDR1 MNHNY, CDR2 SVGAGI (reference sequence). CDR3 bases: TGTGCCAGCAGTCAGGACAGGGGGAAAAATCAGCCCCAGCATTTT. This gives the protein CASSQDRGKNQPQHF.

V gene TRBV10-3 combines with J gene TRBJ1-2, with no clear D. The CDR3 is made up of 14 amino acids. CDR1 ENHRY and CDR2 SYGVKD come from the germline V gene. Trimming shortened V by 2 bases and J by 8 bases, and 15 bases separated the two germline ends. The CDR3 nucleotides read TGTGCCATCAGTGAGGGAAAAGGGAAGGTCGGCTACACCTTC. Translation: CAISEGKGKVGYTF.

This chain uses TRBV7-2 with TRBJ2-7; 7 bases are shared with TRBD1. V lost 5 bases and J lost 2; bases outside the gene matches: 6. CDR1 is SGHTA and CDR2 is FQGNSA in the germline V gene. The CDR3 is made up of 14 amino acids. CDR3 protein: CASSTGQLAYEQYF. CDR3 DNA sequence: TGTGCCAGCAGCACGGGACAGCTAGCCTACGAGCAGTACTTC.

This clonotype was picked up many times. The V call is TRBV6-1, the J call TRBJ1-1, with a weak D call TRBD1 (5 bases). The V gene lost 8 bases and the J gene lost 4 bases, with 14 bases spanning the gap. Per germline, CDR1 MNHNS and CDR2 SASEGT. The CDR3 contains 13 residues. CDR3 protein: CASGRGFGTEAFF. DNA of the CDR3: TGTGCCAGCGGGAGGGGTTTTGGCACTGAAGCTTTCTTT.